Shown below are 14 T cell receptor beta chains from a single sample sequenced in a study of vaccination and CD4 T cells after COVID-19. Treatment indicated: roughly ten-day PBMC culture with coronavirus spike peptide pools or control peptides (ViraFEST assay). These receptors lack a known antigen. With the Oncomine TCR Beta short-read assay, DNA from cultured CD4+ T cells was sequenced. One entry per CDR3 protein, called by TCRdb with MiXCR from the PCR reads. The sample records approximately 19,000 distinct CDR3 sequences, roughly 50% being singletons. The material sequenced was CD4+ T cells from blood, cultured in vitro. These receptors were collected from a human donor who had recovered from COVID-19.

This clonotype was detected a few times. DNA of the CDR3: TGTGCCAGCGGAGACCAGGGGGCCGATGGCTACACCTTC. This translates into CASGDQGADGYTF. The rearrangement joins TRBV6-1 to TRBJ1-2; 8 bases are shared with TRBD1. The CDR3 spans 13 residues. The ends lost 8 bases at V and 6 bases at J; junction bases unmatched: 8. Per germline, CDR1 MNHNS and CDR2 SASEGT.

The chain uses TRBV7-6 and TRBJ2-3, with D perhaps matching TRBD2 (7 bases). This CDR3 contains 14 residues. The V end was cut by 8 bases, the J end by 7 bases, with 19 bases between. Germline CDR1 reads SGHVS; CDR2 reads FNYEAQ. CDR3 sequence: CASAKGGGLNTQYF. Here the CDR3 DNA reads TGTGCCAGCGCCAAGGGAGGGGGACTAAATACGCAGTATTTT.

This rearrangement joins TRBV6-2 or TRBV6-3 to TRBJ1-1; TRBD1 aligns across 7 bases. The germline V gene has CDR1 MNHEY and CDR2 SVGEGT. This CDR3 spans 15 amino acids. The V and J ends lost 2 bases and 1 base, in that order; junction bases with no gene match: 4. CDR3: CASSYRRQGNTEAFF. The CDR3 nucleotides are TGTGCCAGCAGTTACCGACGACAGGGGAACACTGAAGCTTTCTTT.

The chain carries TRBV20-1 and TRBJ2-7, with 8 bases identical to TRBD1. V lost 6 bases and J lost 0; bases outside the gene matches: 4. CDR3 size: 13 residues. Looked up from germline, CDR1 is DFQATT and CDR2 is SNEGSKA (reference sequence). In DNA, the CDR3 is TGCAGTGCGATGACAGGGGTCTCCTACGAGCAGTACTTC. Translating it yields CSAMTGVSYEQYF.

The gene calls are TRBV5-6 and TRBJ1-1, with a possible D match to TRBD1 (6 bases). V lost 4 bases, J lost 4 bases, and 17 bases lay in between. The CDR3 sequence is 15 residues long. The V gene's germline CDR1 is SGHDT and CDR2 YYEEEE. CDR3 region: CASSPLYTGTTEAFF. In nucleotides, the CDR3 is TGTGCCAGCAGCCCGTTGTACACAGGGACCACTGAAGCTTTCTTT.

This clonotype was seen a single time. This chain joins TRBV25-1 and TRBJ2-7, with D perhaps matching TRBD1 or TRBD2 (5 bases each). This CDR3 comprises 11 residues. The V end lost 1 base, the J end lost 10 bases, and 8 bases lay between the germline ends. CDR1 is MGHDK, CDR2 SYGVNS, per germline. The CDR3 sequence: CASSEWWDQYF. CDR3 bases: TGTGCCAGCAGTGAATGGTGGGACCAGTACTTC.

This clonotype appeared a few times. The CDR3 region is CASSSGQNQETQYF. The CDR3, as DNA: TGTGCCAGTAGTTCGGGACAGAACCAAGAGACCCAGTACTTC. The V gene is TRBV19, the J gene TRBJ2-5; 7 bases align to TRBD1. The CDR3 extends over 14 amino acids. V lost 5 bases and J lost 0; bases outside the gene matches: 3. CDR1 and CDR2 (germline): LNHDA, SQIVND (reference sequence).

The chain combines TRBV7-2 with TRBJ2-2, with unresolved D. The CDR3 extends over 12 amino acids. In germline, CDR1 is SGHTA, CDR2 FQGNSA. Between the trimmed V and J ends, which lost 1 base and 7 bases, there was a span of 4 bases. The CDR3 loop is CASSLVVGELFF. CDR3 in DNA: TGTGCCAGCAGCTTAGTAGTCGGGGAGCTGTTTTTT.

The V call is TRBV6-1, the J call TRBJ1-5; a weak D match, TRBD1 (5 bases). V was pared by 4 bases and J by 0 bases, with 10 bases between. The CDR3 extends over 15 amino acids. Germline loops: CDR1 MNHNS, CDR2 SASEGT. CDR3 nucleotides: TGTGCCAGCAGTGGTGGGGGGTATAGCAATCAGCCCCAGCATTTT. Protein product: CASSGGGYSNQPQHF.

The chain has TRBV11-2 and TRBJ2-3; tentative D call: TRBD1 (6 bases). Trimming removed 0 bases at V and 1 base at J, with 8 bases between. CDR1 SGHAT and CDR2 FQNNGV come from the germline V gene. This CDR3 is built from 15 residues. CDR3 sequence: CASSLERTGTDTQYF. The CDR3, as DNA: TGTGCCAGCAGCTTAGAGCGGACAGGCACAGATACGCAGTATTTT.

This clonotype has a handful of counts. This sequence joins TRBV20-1 and TRBJ1-5; D is uncertain. Trimming left V 1 base short and J 4 bases short, with 8 bases between. This CDR3 has 13 residues. CDR1 DFQATT and CDR2 SNEGSKA come from the germline V gene (reference sequence). CDR3 loop: CSARGLQNQPQHF. Here the CDR3 DNA reads TGCAGTGCTAGAGGGCTTCAGAATCAGCCCCAGCATTTT.

CDR3 residues: CSALWGGSYEQYF. The CDR3 DNA reads as TGCAGTGCTCTGTGGGGCGGGAGCTACGAGCAGTACTTC. The chain carries TRBV20-1 and TRBJ2-7, with 7 nucleotides matching TRBD2. The CDR3 has 13 amino acids. The V and J ends lost 5 bases and 3 bases, in that order; junction bases with no gene match: 7. Germline V gene lookup returns CDR1 DFQATT and CDR2 SNEGSKA (reference sequence).

This clonotype is medium-sized by share. This chain joins TRBV24-1 and TRBJ2-1; D not certain. Germline assignment: CDR1 KGHDR and CDR2 SFDVKD. Trimming shortened V by 6 bases and J by 5 bases, and 16 bases separated the two germline ends. CDR3 length: 15 amino acids. CDR3 region: CATSSPARDDNEQFF. Written as DNA, the CDR3 is TGTGCCACCAGTTCCCCCGCCCGAGACGACAATGAGCAGTTCTTC.

This clonotype was picked up a small number of times. V and J are TRBV20-1 and TRBJ1-2; D not certain. This CDR3 contains 15 residues. CDR1 DFQATT and CDR2 SNEGSKA come from the germline V gene (reference sequence). Trimming stripped 0 bases from V and 4 bases from J, with 15 bases between. The CDR3 here is CSARDLEGLRYGYTF. In nucleotides, the CDR3 is TGCAGTGCTAGAGATCTAGAGGGTCTACGCTATGGCTACACCTTC.